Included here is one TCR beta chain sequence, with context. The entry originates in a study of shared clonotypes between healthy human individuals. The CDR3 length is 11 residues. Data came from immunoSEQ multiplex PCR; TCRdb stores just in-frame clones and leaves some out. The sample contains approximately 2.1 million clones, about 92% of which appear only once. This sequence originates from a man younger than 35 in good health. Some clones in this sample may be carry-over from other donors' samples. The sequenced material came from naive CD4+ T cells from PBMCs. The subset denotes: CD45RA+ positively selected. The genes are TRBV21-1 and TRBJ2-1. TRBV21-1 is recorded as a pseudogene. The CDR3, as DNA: TGTGCCAGCAGCAAAGGAAGGGAGCAGTTCTTC. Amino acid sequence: CASSKGREQFF.